These T cell receptor beta chains were read from a single sample in a study of immune heterogeneity within non-small cell lung tumors. Each CDR3 protein gets one entry after TCRdb re-called the multiplex PCR reads with MiXCR. The sample holds some 30,000 distinct CDR3 sequences, 28% seen once. Input material: lung tumor tissue. These receptors all stem from a man aged 40-49 years with non-small cell lung cancer. Each CDR3 is given with its conserved first and last residue. Each record gives: J gene, D gene, V gene, clone size, CDR3 protein, CDR3 DNA. The D gene is left open where the match is weak. Part of the rows lack a size; the others show once, few, many or a class for expanded clones.

j_gene: TRBJ1-2
d_gene: .
v_gene: TRBV5-5
abundance: .
CDR3aa: CAISLGEQGTNYGYTF
CDR3nt: TGTGCCATCAGCTTGGGGGAACAGGGCACTAACTATGGCTACACCTTC

j_gene: TRBJ2-7
d_gene: TRBD2
v_gene: TRBV5-8
abundance: many
CDR3aa: CASRRKGTSGGNEQYF
CDR3nt: TGTGCCAGCAGAAGAAAAGGGACTAGCGGGGGAAACGAGCAGTACTTC

j_gene: TRBJ1-1
d_gene: .
v_gene: TRBV5-5
abundance: few
CDR3aa: CASSFSGTNTEAFF
CDR3nt: TGTGCCAGCAGCTTTTCAGGAACGAACACTGAAGCTTTCTTT

j_gene: TRBJ2-7
d_gene: TRBD2
v_gene: TRBV18
abundance: many
CDR3aa: CASSPTREGRGEQYF
CDR3nt: TGTGCCAGCTCCCCGACGCGGGAGGGCCGGGGAGAGCAGTACTTC

j_gene: TRBJ1-1
d_gene: .
v_gene: TRBV6-1
abundance: few
CDR3aa: CASGKVGASAFF
CDR3nt: TGTGCCAGCGGAAAAGTTGGGGCTTCAGCTTTCTTT

j_gene: TRBJ1-6
d_gene: .
v_gene: TRBV13
abundance: medium-sized
CDR3aa: CASTYQGSPLHF
CDR3nt: TGTGCCAGCACTTACCAGGGGTCACCCCTCCACTTT

j_gene: TRBJ2-2
d_gene: TRBD2
v_gene: TRBV2
abundance: few
CDR3aa: CASSDTSGRIGELFF
CDR3nt: TGTGCCAGCAGTGATACTAGCGGGAGGATCGGGGAGCTGTTTTTT

j_gene: TRBJ1-1
d_gene: .
v_gene: TRBV10-2
abundance: .
CDR3aa: CASKARNTEASF
CDR3nt: TGCGCCAGCAAGGCCAGGAACACTGAAGCTTCCTTT

j_gene: TRBJ2-7
d_gene: TRBD2
v_gene: TRBV3-1
abundance: few
CDR3aa: CASSQVTSGAYEQYF
CDR3nt: TGTGCCAGCAGCCAAGTGACTAGCGGGGCCTACGAGCAGTACTTC

j_gene: TRBJ2-5
d_gene: .
v_gene: TRBV27
abundance: few
CDR3aa: CASSLTYRQETQYF
CDR3nt: TGTGCCAGCAGTTTAACGTATAGGCAAGAGACCCAGTACTTC

j_gene: TRBJ2-5
d_gene: TRBD2
v_gene: TRBV5-1
abundance: .
CDR3aa: CASSYGLAGLKKETQYF
CDR3nt: TGCGCCAGCAGCTACGGTTTAGCGGGACTCAAAAAAGAGACCCAGTACTTC

j_gene: TRBJ1-5
d_gene: .
v_gene: TRBV7-2
abundance: .
CDR3aa: CASSLVGGVRNQPQHF
CDR3nt: TGTGCCAGCAGCTTAGTTGGGGGAGTAAGAAATCAGCCCCAGCATTTT

j_gene: TRBJ2-7
d_gene: .
v_gene: TRBV7-9
abundance: many
CDR3aa: CASSLNKQAQYF
CDR3nt: TGTGCCAGCAGCTTAAATAAGCAGGCGCAGTACTTC

j_gene: TRBJ1-6
d_gene: .
v_gene: TRBV20-1
abundance: many
CDR3aa: CSAREISYNSPLHF
CDR3nt: TGCAGTGCTAGAGAGATTTCCTATAATTCACCCCTCCACTTT

j_gene: TRBJ2-3
d_gene: .
v_gene: TRBV5-8
abundance: .
CDR3aa: CASSPEAVRYTQYF
CDR3nt: TGTGCCAGCAGCCCGGAGGCAGTGCGGTATACGCAGTATTTT

j_gene: TRBJ2-1
d_gene: .
v_gene: TRBV7-9
abundance: few
CDR3aa: CASSSMDLKGEQFF
CDR3nt: TGTGCCAGCAGCTCGATGGACCTGAAGGGTGAGCAGTTCTTC

j_gene: TRBJ2-5
d_gene: TRBD2
v_gene: TRBV3-1
abundance: many
CDR3aa: CASSPSGRGETQYF
CDR3nt: TGTGCCAGCAGTCCCAGCGGGAGGGGAGAGACCCAGTACTTC

j_gene: TRBJ2-2
d_gene: .
v_gene: TRBV7-3
abundance: .
CDR3aa: CASSLNLGTGTGELFF
CDR3nt: TGTGCCAGCAGCTTAAATCTGGGGACGGGCACCGGGGAGCTGTTTTTT